The clone carrying this TCR beta chain was detected only once. This sample was included in a study of blood T cell repertoires in COVID-19. Study details: COVID-19 samples, acute and convalescent, were from the United States, Italy and Spain. PBMCs, B-cell-depleted T cells, or T cells provided the cDNA or gDNA that made up the material.

Under the authors' procedure: By means of reference gene primer amplification, nucleated cell counts were estimated. The data were produced by immunoSEQ multiplex PCR, yet TCRdb's version contains in-frame clones alone and is incomplete. V and J calls and clone size come straight from that table; D and trimming were deduced from the DNA. This repertoire shows about 150,000 clones, approximately 86% found once; its top ten account for around 2.5%. This CDR3 is 13 amino acids long. Germline V gives CDR1 LNHDA, CDR2 SQIVND (reference sequence). The ends were cut back, 4 bases at V and 6 bases at J, with 12 bases in the middle.

Input material: peripheral blood. The V and J genes are TRBV19 and TRBJ1-2; D uncertain. This sequence was found in a woman aged 70 to 79 with acute or convalescent COVID-19. CDR3 sequence reads: CASSSAGGHGYTF. The DNA for the CDR3 is TGTGCCAGTAGTAGCGCAGGCGGGCATGGCTACACCTTC.